This T cell receptor beta chain was captured in a study of T-cell reconstitution after alpha-beta-depleted transplantation in children. The V gene lost 5 bases and the J gene lost 4 bases, with 18 bases spanning the gap. The CDR3 covers 15 residues. Study observations and caveats: Where some patients showed high TCRbeta diversity at day 60, it came from recipient T cells and thymic progenitors that had survived. One year post-transplant, T-cell counts and diversity were largely derived from T cells produced anew.

About this clonotype: Its matching antigen is unknown.

Molecular barcoding with unique molecular identifiers was used for the TCRbeta library. MiXCR, applied by TCRdb to the PCR reads, yields one record per CDR3 protein. The table shows over 200,000 distinct CDR3 sequences, with approximately 19% occurring only once. Sequences were derived from PBMCs, mostly from graft donor cells, sampled 360 days after TCRalphabeta/CD19-depleted stem cell transplant. The chain is built from TRBV12-3 or TRBV12-4 and TRBJ2-7, with D possibly TRBD1 on 5 matching bases. This receptor was identified in a male patient between 2 and 9 years old who had a stem cell transplant for acute lymphoblastic leukemia, so the T cells may come from the graft donor. The CDR3 sequence: CASSLRAGNPYEQYF. The CDR3 DNA follows: TGTGCCAGCAGTCTTCGGGCAGGGAATCCTTACGAGCAGTACTTC.